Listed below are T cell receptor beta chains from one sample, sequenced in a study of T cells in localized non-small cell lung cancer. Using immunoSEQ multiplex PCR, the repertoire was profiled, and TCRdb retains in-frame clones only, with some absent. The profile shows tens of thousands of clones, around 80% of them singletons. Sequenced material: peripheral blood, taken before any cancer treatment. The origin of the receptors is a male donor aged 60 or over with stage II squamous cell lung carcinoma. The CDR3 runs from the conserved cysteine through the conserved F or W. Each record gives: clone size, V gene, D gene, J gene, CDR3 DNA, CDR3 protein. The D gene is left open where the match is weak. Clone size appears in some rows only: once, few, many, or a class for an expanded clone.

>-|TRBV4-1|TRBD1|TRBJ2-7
TGCGCCAGCAGCCCACCCCGGACAGGGGGCTACGAGCAGTACTTC
CASSPPRTGGYEQYF
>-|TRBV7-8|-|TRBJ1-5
TGTGCCAGCAGCTTATCTGACAGTAGCAATCAGCCCCAGCATTTT
CASSLSDSSNQPQHF
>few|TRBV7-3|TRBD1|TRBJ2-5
TGTGCCAGCAGCCCGACAGGGCTCCAAGAGACCCAGTACTTC
CASSPTGLQETQYF
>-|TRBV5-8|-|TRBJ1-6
TGTGCCAGCAGCTTAGATCGAGGGACAATTACACCCCTCCACTTT
CASSLDRGTITPLHF
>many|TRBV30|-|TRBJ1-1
TGTGCCTGGAGCCAAATGGGGCAAGACCGTACGAAAGAAGCTTTCTTT
CAWSQMGQDRTKEAFF
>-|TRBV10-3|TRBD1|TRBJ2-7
TGTGCCGTCAGGGAACAGGGGCAAGGTTCCTACGAGCAGTACTTC
CAVREQGQGSYEQYF
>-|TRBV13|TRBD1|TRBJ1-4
TGTGCCAGCAGCCCGGGACAGGGTGGGGAAAAACTGTTTTTT
CASSPGQGGEKLFF
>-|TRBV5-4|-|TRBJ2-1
TGTGCCGGGACCCGGGGGTTAAACAATGAGCAGTTCTTC
CAGTRGLNNEQFF
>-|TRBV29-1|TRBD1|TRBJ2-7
TGCAGCGTTGCCCGGGACAGGTCTTTCCACGAGCAGTACTTC
CSVARDRSFHEQYF
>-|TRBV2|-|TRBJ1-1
TGTGCCAGCAGTCCGTGGACAAGGGGAGACACTGAAGCTTTCTTT
CASSPWTRGDTEAFF
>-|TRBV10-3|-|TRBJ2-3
TGTGCCATCAGTGTGAACTCTGGGGTTGGCACAGATACGCAGTATTTT
CAISVNSGVGTDTQYF
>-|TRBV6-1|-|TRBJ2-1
TGTGCCAGCAGTGAAGTGGGGGCGAGGGAGCAGTTCTTC
CASSEVGAREQFF
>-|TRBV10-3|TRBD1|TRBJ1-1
TGTGCCATCAGGTCCGGGACAGGGCACACTGAAGCTTTCTTT
CAIRSGTGHTEAFF
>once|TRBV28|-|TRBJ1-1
TGTGCCAGCAGTTTATCAGGCCCGTGGGCCGCCAGGGGTACTGAAGCTTTCTTT
CASSLSGPWAARGTEAFF
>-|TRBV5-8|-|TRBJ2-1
TGTGCCAGCAGCCCAGGGTTTCGACACCTTGATGAGCAGTTCTTC
CASSPGFRHLDEQFF
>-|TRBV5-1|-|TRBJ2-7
TGCGCCAGCACTTTGGTCTCCGGGACCTACGAGCAGTACTTC
CASTLVSGTYEQYF
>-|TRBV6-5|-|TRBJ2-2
TGTGCCAGCAGTTTTAATAGCGGAACCGGGGAGCTGTTTTTT
CASSFNSGTGELFF
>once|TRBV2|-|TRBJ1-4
TGTGCCAGCAGTGAAGGGGGGCTGCATGAAAAACTGTTTTTT
CASSEGGLHEKLFF
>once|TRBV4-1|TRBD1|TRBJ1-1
TGCGCCAGCAGCCAAGAAAGTTTCCAGGGGGCGCGGAACACTGAAGCTTTCTTT
CASSQESFQGARNTEAFF
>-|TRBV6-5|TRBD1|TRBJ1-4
TGTGCCAGCACCGACAGGGTCGGTAATGAAAAACTGTTTTTT
CASTDRVGNEKLFF
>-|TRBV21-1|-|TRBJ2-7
TGTGCCAGCAGCCTGCGGACGGGACCCCGGGAGGCCTCCTACGAGCAGTACTTC
CASSLRTGPREASYEQYF
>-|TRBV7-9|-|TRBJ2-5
TGTGCCAGCAGCCCCCAGGGGGAGACCCAGTACTTC
CASSPQGETQYF
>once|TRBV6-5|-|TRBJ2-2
TGTGCCAGCAGTTACCCGGGTAGTGGGCTGTTTTTT
CASSYPGSGLFF
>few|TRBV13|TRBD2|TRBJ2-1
TGTGCCAGCAGCTTCCGACTAGCGGACAATGAGCAGTTCTTC
CASSFRLADNEQFF
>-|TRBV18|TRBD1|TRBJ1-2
TGTGCCAGCTCACCTTCCAAGACAGGGGCTTTCTATGGCTACACCTTC
CASSPSKTGAFYGYTF
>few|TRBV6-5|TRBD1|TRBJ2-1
TGTGCCAGCACCCCGGACAGGGTTTACAATGAGCAGTTCTTC
CASTPDRVYNEQFF
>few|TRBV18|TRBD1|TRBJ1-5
TGTGCCAGCTCACCCTTGGACAGGGCGGTTGAGCAGCCCCAGCATTTT
CASSPLDRAVEQPQHF
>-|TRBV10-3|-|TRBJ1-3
TGTGCCATCAGCCCTACCGATGGGGGAAACACCATATATTTT
CAISPTDGGNTIYF
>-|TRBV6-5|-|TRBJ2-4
TGTGCCAGCAGTCCTAGCCTAGCCAAAAACATTCAGTACTTC
CASSPSLAKNIQYF
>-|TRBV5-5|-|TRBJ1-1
TGTGCCAGCAGCTTGTCAGGGCTGGGCACTGAAGCTTTCTTT
CASSLSGLGTEAFF
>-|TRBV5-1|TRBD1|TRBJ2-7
TGCGCCAGCAGCTTGGGACAGGGGGCTTACGAGCAGTACTTC
CASSLGQGAYEQYF